These 24 T cell receptor beta chains originate from one sample sequenced in a study of OX40 agonist ivuxolimab in advanced cancers. Sequenced by immunoSEQ multiplex PCR; TCRdb stores in-frame clones only, minus some. The sample has roughly 24,000 clones, more than 70% seen once. Sequencing was performed on CD4+ or CD8+ T cells sorted from blood, taken in a trial of the OX40 agonist ivuxolimab. The origin of the receptors is an adult with an advanced solid tumor such as melanoma, head and neck, liver or kidney cancer.

The gene calls are TRBV4-2 and TRBJ2-5; tentatively, D is TRBD2 (5 bases). The CDR3 has 14 residues. The germline gives CDR1 LGHNA, CDR2 YNFKEQ. The V gene lost 1 base and the J gene lost 0 bases, with 6 bases spanning the gap. The CDR3 DNA is TGTGCCAGCAGCCAAGGAGGGAACCAAGAGACCCAGTACTTC. Amino acids: CASSQGGNQETQYF.

V is TRBV5-4 and J is TRBJ1-4, with 10 bases fitting TRBD1. The CDR3 consists of 14 residues. Germline CDR1 is SGHNT and CDR2 is YYREEE (reference sequence). Trimming removed 3 bases from V and 7 bases from J; junction bases left unmatched: 3. The CDR3 protein is CASSWGTGVEKLFF. CDR3 nucleotide sequence: TGTGCCAGCAGCTGGGGGACAGGGGTTGAAAAACTGTTTTTT.

The V gene is TRBV9, the J gene TRBJ1-6; D is ambiguous. Germline V gene lookup returns CDR1 SGDLS and CDR2 YYNGEE. V lost 2 bases and J lost 8, with 8 bases in between. This CDR3 contains 13 residues. CDR3 protein: CASSVSGDSPLHF. The DNA of the CDR3 is TGTGCCAGCAGCGTTAGCGGGGATTCACCCCTCCACTTT.

V gene TRBV28 combines with J gene TRBJ2-2; 10 positions agree with TRBD2. The trim removed 2 bases at V and 5 bases at J, leaving 5 bases unmatched. This CDR3 region has 16 residues. Germline CDR1 reads MDHEN; CDR2 reads SYDVKM. The CDR3 sequence is CASSLERGGFTGELFF. The CDR3 nucleotides are TGTGCCAGCAGTTTAGAGCGGGGGGGCTTTACCGGGGAGCTGTTTTTT.

This chain links TRBV6-5 with TRBJ2-7; D gene unclear. The germline V gene has CDR1 MNHEY and CDR2 SVGAGI. The CDR3 has 12 residues. The germline V and J ends were trimmed by 1 base and 3 bases, with 4 bases remaining between them. In DNA, the CDR3 is TGTGCCAGCAGTTACTTCGGCTACGAGCAGTACTTC. It yields the protein CASSYFGYEQYF.

This rearrangement joins TRBV11-2 to TRBJ2-3; D uncertain. V lost 0 bases to trimming and J lost 5 bases, with 3 bases between them. CDR3 length equals 12 residues. The germline gives CDR1 SGHAT, CDR2 FQNNGV. The CDR3 reads CASSLEGDTQYF. CDR3 nucleotides: TGTGCCAGCAGCTTAGAGGGAGATACGCAGTATTTT.

V gene TRBV4-3 combines with J gene TRBJ1-2; the match to TRBD1 covers 8 bases. The length of the CDR3 is 16 residues. Germline loops: CDR1 LGHNA, CDR2 YSLEER. Germline trimming cut 0 bases from V and 8 bases from J; bases unmatched to any gene: 11. The CDR3 DNA follows: TGCGCCAGCAGCCAAGATCAGGCGGACAGGGTGGAGGGCTACACCTTC. Its translation is CASSQDQADRVEGYTF.

The rearrangement joins TRBV6-4 to TRBJ1-3; D remains unclear. V shed 6 bases and J shed 0 bases, with 9 bases lying between them. The CDR3 consists of 14 residues. Germline V gene sequence: CDR1 MRHNA, CDR2 SNTAGT. For the CDR3, the DNA is TGTGCCAGCAGCCTAGACTACTCTGGAAACACCATATATTTT. Its protein product is CASSLDYSGNTIYF.

This sequence joins TRBV9 and TRBJ1-4; D uncertain. The germline V and J ends were trimmed by 0 bases and 5 bases, with 5 bases remaining between them. The CDR3 runs to 13 residues. Germline V lookup: CDR1 SGDLS, CDR2 YYNGEE. The CDR3 spells CASSVDGNEKLFF. CDR3 DNA: TGTGCCAGCAGCGTAGACGGCAATGAAAAACTGTTTTTT.

The genes are TRBV10-3 and TRBJ1-1, with 9 positions matching TRBD1. Germline CDR1 and CDR2: ENHRY and SYGVKD. The CDR3 covers 12 residues. J gave up 11 bases and V 4 bases, and 5 bases lay outside the gene matches. CDR3 loop: CAISAAGTGAFF. The CDR3 DNA sequence: TGTGCCATCAGTGCCGCCGGGACAGGGGCTTTCTTT.

The chain joins TRBV5-1 to TRBJ1-1; D uncertain. CDR1 and CDR2 from the germline V gene are SGHRS and YFSETQ. V lost 2 bases and J 1 base, leaving 12 bases between the germline ends. There are 15 residues in the CDR3. The CDR3 nucleotides read TGCGCCAGCAGCTTACTGCAGCTACAGAACACTGAAGCTTTCTTT. It is translated as CASSLLQLQNTEAFF.

This chain links TRBV6-1 with TRBJ1-5, with 7 bases lining up with TRBD1. Germline V gives CDR1 MNHNS, CDR2 SASEGT. The CDR3 has 14 amino acids. The ends lost 8 bases at V and 5 bases at J; junction bases unmatched: 9. CDR3 in DNA: TGTGCCAGCCTTGACAGGGAGCCGTATCAGCCCCAGCATTTT. This encodes CASLDREPYQPQHF.

CDR3 nucleotides: TGTGCCAGCAGCGGGACTAGCGGGTTCTCTAGCACAGATACGCAGTATTTT. As protein: CASSGTSGFSSTDTQYF. The chain joins TRBV9 to TRBJ2-3, with TRBD2 matching over 11 bases. The CDR3 is made up of 17 amino acids. V was clipped by 3 bases and J by 0 bases; unmatched bases: 6. Germline V CDR1 and CDR2: SGDLS, YYNGEE.

The V call is TRBV7-2, the J call TRBJ2-3, with 8 nucleotides matching TRBD2. The V gene end was trimmed by 1 base and the J gene end by 4 bases; junction bases not matched to a gene: 7. This CDR3 is 16 amino acids long. Germline values: CDR1 SGHTA, CDR2 FQGNSA. The CDR3 coding sequence is TGTGCCAGCAGCTTAGGGGTGCGGGGGGTTGCAGATACGCAGTATTTT. It is translated as CASSLGVRGVADTQYF.

This clone occurred a few times. The chain combines TRBV30 with TRBJ1-1; no clear D gene. The length of the CDR3 is 13 residues. CDR1 is GTSNPN and CDR2 is SVGIG in the germline V gene (reference sequence). The V gene lost 1 base and the J gene lost 2 bases, with 8 bases spanning the gap. The CDR3 region is CAWSAMVNTEAFF. CDR3 nucleotides: TGTGCCTGGAGTGCTATGGTTAACACTGAAGCTTTCTTT.

This clone was counted between two and nine times. V usage is TRBV6-4 and J usage is TRBJ2-1, with D uncertain. CDR3 length equals 14 residues. V was shortened by 5 bases and J by 3 bases, with 11 bases between the two germline ends. CDR1 and CDR2 (germline): MRHNA, SNTAGT. CDR3 sequence: CASSLALGYNEQFF. The CDR3 region has the DNA TGTGCCAGCAGTTTAGCCCTTGGCTACAATGAGCAGTTCTTC.

The chain couples TRBV4-2 to TRBJ2-1; the D is unclear. The CDR3 covers 15 residues. The germline CDR1 and CDR2 sequences are LGHNA and YNFKEQ. The V gene lost 0 bases and the J gene lost 0 bases, with 6 bases spanning the gap. The CDR3 nucleotides read TGTGCCAGCAGCCAAGATAAGGGCTCCTACAATGAGCAGTTCTTC. This gives the protein CASSQDKGSYNEQFF.

The chain couples TRBV7-3 to TRBJ1-2; 11 bases fit TRBD1. V lost 3 bases and J lost 8; bases outside the gene matches: 11. Germline CDR1 SGHTA, CDR2 FQGTGA. This CDR3 has 16 residues. CDR3 nucleotide sequence: TGTGCCAGCAGCTTCCGGGACAGGGGGTTCGCTGACGGCTACACCTTC. Encoded protein: CASSFRDRGFADGYTF.

CDR3 sequence reads: CASSPGTGGTYEQYF. In nucleotides, the CDR3 is TGTGCCAGCAGTCCGGGGACAGGGGGGACCTACGAGCAGTACTTC. The chain has TRBV28 and TRBJ2-7, with 11 bases identical to TRBD1. CDR3 length equals 15 residues. Trimming cost V 5 bases and J 2 bases; bases outside gene matches: 5. Germline V gene lookup returns CDR1 MDHEN and CDR2 SYDVKM. Looking up the rest from reference TRBV28 and TRBJ2-7 gives the full variable domain: DVKVTQSSRYLVKRTGEKVFLECVQDMDHENMFWYRQDPGLGLRLIYFSYDVKMKEKGDIPEGYSVSREKKERFSLILESASTNQTSMYLCASSPGTGGTYEQYFGPGTRLTVT.

This chain uses TRBV6-1 with TRBJ2-1; TRBD1 or TRBD2 may be the D gene (6 bases each). This CDR3 is built from 14 residues. The germline gives CDR1 MNHNS, CDR2 SASEGT. Trimming left V 7 bases short and J 4 bases short, with 14 bases between. This CDR3 is CASTGAGDYNEQFF. CDR3 DNA: TGTGCCAGCACGGGGGCAGGAGATTACAATGAGCAGTTCTTC.

The chain employs TRBV10-1 and TRBJ2-1; 7 bases match TRBD2. CDR3 length: 14 residues. Germline V lookup: CDR1 WNHNN, CDR2 SYGVQD (reference sequence). V trimming: 0 bases; J trimming: 9 bases; junction bases outside the gene matches: 5. The CDR3 DNA reads TGCGCCAGCAGTGAGTCAATCGGGGGGAGTGAGCAGTTCTTC. Its translation is CASSESIGGSEQFF.

The chain uses TRBV18 and TRBJ2-7; D is ambiguous. This CDR3 contains 13 residues. Germline V gene lookup returns CDR1 KGHSH and CDR2 LQKENI. V was cut by 3 bases and J by 0 bases, with 6 bases left in between. CDR3 coding DNA: TGTGCCAGCTCACCGACTGACTCCTACGAGCAGTACTTC. Protein sequence: CASSPTDSYEQYF.

The chain employs TRBV7-3 and TRBJ1-5; D is undetermined. The germline V gene has CDR1 SGHTA and CDR2 FQGTGA. This CDR3 is 14 amino acids long. V gave up 2 bases and J gave up 7 bases, with 12 bases separating them. CDR3 sequence (DNA): TGTGCCAGCAGCTTAGGGAGGGTTTGGCAGCCCCAGCATTTT. It is translated as CASSLGRVWQPQHF.

In this sample, this clone is medium-sized (0.01 to 0.1%). The CDR3 reads CASSPPNDRGDYGYTF. The CDR3 DNA follows: TGTGCCAGCAGCCCTCCTAATGACAGGGGGGACTATGGCTACACCTTC. This rearrangement joins TRBV5-6 to TRBJ1-2, with 9 nucleotides matching TRBD1. The germline gives CDR1 SGHDT, CDR2 YYEEEE. This CDR3 contains 16 residues. J gave up 3 bases and V 4 bases, and 10 bases lay outside the gene matches.